This TCR beta chain was found in a study of T-cell reconstitution after alpha-beta-depleted transplantation in children. Unique molecular identifiers were built into the TCRbeta library. Each CDR3 protein gets one entry after TCRdb re-called the PCR reads with MiXCR. Counted here are nearly 550,000 distinct CDR3 sequences, 18% occurring once; the ten biggest clones make up 3.3%. Germline CDR1 is SGDLS and CDR2 is YYNGEE. The CDR3 contains 18 residues. V was shortened by 4 bases and J by 2 bases, with 24 bases between the two germline ends. V is TRBV9 and J is TRBJ2-5; D perhaps matches TRBD1 (6 bases). Source: PBMCs from the stem cell graft donor, taken from the stem cell graft. This receptor was identified in a human donor who donated a stem cell graft to a child with acute lymphoblastic leukemia. For the CDR3, the DNA is TGTGCCAGCAGCCCCCAAACCTGGAGACGGGACACACAAGAGACCCAGTACTTC. It specifies CASSPQTWRRDTQETQYF.